The present T cell receptor beta chain was sequenced within a study of blood T cell repertoires in COVID-19. The V and J ends lost 4 bases and 0 bases, in that order; junction bases with no gene match: 8. Germline V gene data show CDR1 as SGHKS and CDR2 as YYEKEE (reference sequence). The CDR3 totals 17 residues. Generated by immunoSEQ multiplex PCR, the TCRdb table keeps only in-frame clones and is missing some. The repertoire holds roughly 250,000 clones, approximately 91% seen once, with approximately 2.4% in the top ten. This receptor was identified in a middle-aged woman with acute COVID-19. This chain connects TRBV5-5 to TRBJ2-7; 12 bases fit TRBD2. Material: PBMCs or T cells enriched from blood (not recorded which). CDR3 coding DNA: TGTGCCAGCAGCCTAAGACTAGCGGGAGCCCTCTCCTACGAGCAGTACTTC. This sequence encodes CASSLRLAGALSYEQYF.